This is a list of T cell receptor beta chains from one sample in a study of identical twins. TCRdb reanalysed the 5' RACE reads using MiXCR and keeps one entry per CDR3 protein. The repertoire includes some 790,000 distinct CDR3 sequences, about 20% of them detected once, and roughly 13% sits in the top ten. This sample also belongs to another study, concerning T cells expressing NK-cell markers.

What was sequenced was PBMCs. The source of these receptors is a woman in her late teens or twenties in good health. Both conserved end residues are part of each CDR3. D genes are given only for firm matches. A row's size may be missing; if present it is once, few, many or a size class.

V gene	D gene	clone size	J gene	CDR3 DNA	CDR3 protein
TRBV29-1	NA	many	TRBJ1-1	TGCAGCGCTCTCTGGGGGGCATTGAACACTGAAGCTTTCTTT	CSALWGALNTEAFF
TRBV29-1	TRBD1	NA	TRBJ2-1	TGCAGCGTTGAAGCCTCGACAGGGAGCTCCTACAATGAGCAGTTCTTC	CSVEASTGSSYNEQFF
TRBV29-1	NA	NA	TRBJ2-3	TGCAGCGCGCCCTTTACTAGCACAGATACGCAGTATTTT	CSAPFTSTDTQYF
TRBV28	TRBD1	NA	TRBJ2-5	TGTGCCAGCAGTTTGGACAGGGTCGGACAGACCCAGTACTTC	CASSLDRVGQTQYF
TRBV12-3/TRBV12-4	TRBD1	NA	TRBJ1-1	TGTGCCAGCAGTCAGACAGGGAGTTACACTGAAGCTTTCTTT	CASSQTGSYTEAFF
TRBV7-9	TRBD2	NA	TRBJ2-1	TGTGCCAGCAGCTTAGCTCTAGCGGGAGTTTATAATGAGCAGTTCTTC	CASSLALAGVYNEQFF
TRBV5-1	NA	few	TRBJ2-7	TGCGCCAGCAGCCCCGGCGCAGGGATTAGCGAGCAGTACTTC	CASSPGAGISEQYF
TRBV15	TRBD1	NA	TRBJ2-1	TGTGCCTCGGGACCGCCGGACAGGGGAAATGAGCAGTTCTTC	CASGPPDRGNEQFF
TRBV14	TRBD2	few	TRBJ2-2	TGTGCCAGCAGCCACATAGCGGGAGCGAACACCGGGGAGCTGTTTTTT	CASSHIAGANTGELFF
TRBV11-2	NA	NA	TRBJ2-2	TGTGCCAGCAGCTTAAGACTACCCTCATTTAATTACACCGGGGAGCTGTTTTTT	CASSLRLPSFNYTGELFF
TRBV12-3/TRBV12-4	NA	many	TRBJ2-1	TGTGCCAGCAGTTTGGCGCCAGCGGAGCAGTTCTTC	CASSLAPAEQFF
TRBV12-3/TRBV12-4	NA	NA	TRBJ1-5	TGTGCCAGCAGCGGCGTGGACAGTCAAAGCAATCAGCCCCAGCATTTT	CASSGVDSQSNQPQHF
TRBV9	NA	few	TRBJ2-7	TGTGCCAGCAGCCCCTCCTCGCGGGCGGGTTACGAGCAGTACTTC	CASSPSSRAGYEQYF
TRBV12-3/TRBV12-4	TRBD2	few	TRBJ2-1	TGTGCCAGCAGCCGGGGGGGGCCAGCTAATTACTACAATGAGCAGTTCTTC	CASSRGGPANYYNEQFF
TRBV6-5	NA	NA	TRBJ2-1	TGTGCCAGCAGTTACTCTCACAACTCGGAGGCGGAGCAGTTCTTC	CASSYSHNSEAEQFF
TRBV7-6	TRBD2	NA	TRBJ2-1	TGTGCCAGCAGTTCCTTCGGAGTAGGCGGGAGGGGGGGTGAGCAGTTCTTC	CASSSFGVGGRGGEQFF
TRBV15	TRBD2	NA	TRBJ2-3	TGTGCCACCAGCAGAGATCGTCTAGCGGGCACAGATACGCAGTATTTT	CATSRDRLAGTDTQYF
TRBV20-1	NA	NA	TRBJ1-1	TGCAGTGCCCCTTTAGGGGGAAACACTGAAGCTTTCTTT	CSAPLGGNTEAFF
TRBV12-3/TRBV12-4	TRBD1	NA	TRBJ2-2	TGTGCCAGCAGCACGAGCGTAAGGGGGCGAAGGATCGGGGAGCTGTTTTTT	CASSTSVRGRRIGELFF
TRBV15	NA	few	TRBJ2-5	TGTGCCACCAGCAGAGATCGGGGGGCGCGGGAGACCCAGTACTTC	CATSRDRGARETQYF
TRBV10-2	TRBD2	few	TRBJ2-1	TGCGCCAGCAAAACCCTTAGCGGGGACTCCTACAATGAGCAGTTCTTC	CASKTLSGDSYNEQFF